This entry is about one TCR beta chain. The antigen is unknown. These data come from a study of CD4 T cells in relation to SARS-CoV-2 and coronaviruses. Study-level background: ViraFEST: approximately 10-day antigen culture of PBMCs, then TCR beta CDR3 sequencing. The negative reference was HIV-1 Nef peptide pool or peptide-free culture.

The CDR3 totals 20 residues. Germline CDR1 and CDR2: LGHNA and YSLEER. The junction had 14 bases not matched to a gene; V was cut back by 0 bases and J by 2 bases. Unexposed donor CD4+ T cells date from about 2011-2018, before the COVID-19 pandemic. After ten to eleven days of culture, CD4+ T cells were isolated. As cell numbers allowed, unexposed-donor CD4+ T cells faced SARS-CoV-2 S/N and four cold-coronavirus spikes. This table comes from immunoSEQ multiplex PCR, and its TCRdb copy is limited to in-frame clones, with some not included. The sample yields about 20,000 clones, around 68% seen once. This clonotype was obtained from a human donor in good health. The specimen sequenced was CD4+ T cells from PBMCs, cultured in vitro. The rearrangement joins TRBV4-3 to TRBJ2-1, with TRBD2 identical over 9 bases. Written as DNA, the CDR3 is TGCGCCAGCAGCCAAGATGGGGCGGGAGGGAGTGTTAAGCCCTACAATGAGCAGTTCTTC. It translates to CASSQDGAGGSVKPYNEQFF.